These 2 T cell receptor beta chains share one sample of origin, sequenced in a study of T cell responses to AZD1222 COVID-19 vaccine (dated by TCRdb to the early 2020s). The meaning of the sample's time point label: baseline before first vaccination. Library method: the immunoSEQ multiplex PCR assay. In its TCRdb copy, this immuneACCESS table keeps in-frame sequences only and misses some clones. Where compared with another copy, unresolved V genes explain less than half of these, and the others have no known cause. The sample table records tens of thousands of clones; roughly 84% of these occur just once. In total, the top ten clones hold less than 25% of the sample. Sequencing was performed on peripheral blood, taken on day 0 of AZD1222 vaccination. The receptors were sampled from an adult in good health.

CDR3 amino acids: CASSFGGADGYTF. In DNA form, the CDR3 reads TGTGCCAGCAGTTTCGGAGGGGCTGATGGCTACACCTTC. The rearrangement links TRBV12-3 or TRBV12-4 to TRBJ1-2; D perhaps matches TRBD1 (5 bases). The CDR3 extends over 13 amino acids. V was pared by 3 bases and J by 6 bases, with 11 bases between.

This clone was detected a few times. This sequence joins TRBV28 and TRBJ2-7, with 8 bases identical to TRBD1. Trimming took 3 bases from V and 5 from J; bases not matched to a gene: 12. Germline lookup yields CDR1 MDHEN and CDR2 SYDVKM. This CDR3 region has 16 residues. CDR3 amino acids: CASSFPPGQVGDEQYF. The CDR3 DNA follows: TGTGCCAGCAGTTTTCCCCCGGGACAGGTGGGAGACGAGCAGTACTTC.